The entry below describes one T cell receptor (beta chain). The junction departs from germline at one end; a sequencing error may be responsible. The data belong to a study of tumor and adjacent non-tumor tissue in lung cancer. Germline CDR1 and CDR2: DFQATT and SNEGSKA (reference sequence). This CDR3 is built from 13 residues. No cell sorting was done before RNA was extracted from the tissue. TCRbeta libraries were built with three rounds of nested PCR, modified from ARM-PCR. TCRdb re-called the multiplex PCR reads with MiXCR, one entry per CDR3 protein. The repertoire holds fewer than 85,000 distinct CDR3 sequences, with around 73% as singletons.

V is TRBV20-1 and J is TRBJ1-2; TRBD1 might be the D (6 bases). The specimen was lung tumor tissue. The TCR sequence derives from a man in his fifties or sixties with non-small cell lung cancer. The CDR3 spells CSARTGAKYGCTF. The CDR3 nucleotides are TGCAGTGCTAGAACGGGGGCTAAGTATGGCTGCACCTTC.